The rows below give T cell receptor beta chains drawn from one sample of a study of post-analysis software for immune sequencing data. One entry per CDR3 protein results from TCRdb running MiXCR on the PCR reads. Of about 770,000 distinct CDR3 sequences in the sample, 46% are singletons; the top ten hold 4.9%. The sample consisted of blood. These receptors were collected from a girl aged 5-17 years with multiple sclerosis. Both conserved end residues are part of each CDR3. The D gene is left open where the match is weak. The size field is filled for only some rows; it gives once, few, many or a size class.

TRBJ2-7	TRBV4-2	few	TRBD1	CASSQKVDRALSYEQYF	TGTGCCAGCAGCCAAAAGGTGGACAGGGCCTTATCCTACGAGCAGTACTTC
TRBJ2-1	TRBV7-9	NA	NA	CASSLSLSYNEQFF	TGTGCCAGCAGCTTATCACTCTCCTACAATGAGCAGTTCTTC
TRBJ2-7	TRBV6-5	NA	NA	CASRAGGHSYEQYF	TGTGCCAGCAGGGCGGGCGGACACTCCTACGAGCAGTACTTC
TRBJ2-7	TRBV3-1	NA	NA	CASSPAKGGATTREQYF	TGTGCCAGCAGCCCCGCCAAAGGGGGGGCCACCACCCGGGAGCAGTACTTC
TRBJ2-5	TRBV19	NA	NA	CASSIDRGSQETQYF	TGTGCCAGTAGTATAGACAGGGGTTCCCAAGAGACCCAGTACTTC
TRBJ2-4	TRBV20-1	NA	TRBD2	CSARVAGGPLKNIQYF	TGCAGTGCTAGAGTGGCGGGAGGGCCTCTCAAAAACATTCAGTACTTC
TRBJ2-3	TRBV7-2	NA	NA	CASSLESWTTDTQYF	TGTGCCAGCAGCTTAGAGTCGTGGACCACAGATACGCAGTATTTT
TRBJ2-7	TRBV7-2	NA	NA	CASSPIRGVRSYEQYF	TGTGCCAGTAGCCCAATCCGGGGTGTTCGCTCCTACGAGCAGTACTTC
TRBJ1-2	TRBV4-3	few	TRBD1	CASSQEVGQNSANYGYTF	TGCGCCAGCAGCCAAGAAGTGGGACAGAACTCAGCTAACTATGGCTACACCTTC
TRBJ2-7	TRBV7-9	NA	TRBD1	CASSYNRDRGVPGSYEQYF	TGTGCCAGCAGCTACAACCGGGACAGGGGTGTCCCGGGCTCCTACGAGCAGTACTTC
TRBJ2-3	TRBV28	NA	TRBD2	CASSFADLAGVPTDTQYF	TGTGCCAGCAGTTTTGCGGATCTAGCGGGAGTCCCGACTGATACGCAGTATTTT
TRBJ2-5	TRBV20-1	NA	TRBD2	CSASKAGLAGGHQETQYF	TGCAGTGCTTCTAAGGCGGGACTAGCGGGAGGGCACCAAGAGACCCAGTACTTC
TRBJ1-1	TRBV7-6	few	NA	CASSPGVIGGPNTEAFF	TGTGCCAGCAGCCCAGGGGTAATCGGGGGGCCGAACACTGAAGCTTTCTTT
TRBJ1-1	TRBV7-9	once	TRBD1	CASSLTKDRGNTEAFF	TGTGCCAGCAGCCTAACAAAGGACAGGGGGAACACTGAAGCTTTCTTT
TRBJ1-5	TRBV28	few	NA	CASSLGVVNQPQHF	TGTGCCAGCAGTTTAGGGGTCGTCAATCAGCCCCAGCATTTT
TRBJ2-2	TRBV2	NA	TRBD2	CASSDRTTGTKNTGELFF	TGTGCCAGCAGTGATCGGACAACCGGGACTAAGAACACCGGGGAGCTGTTTTTT
TRBJ2-3	TRBV5-1	NA	NA	CASRLSGRTEDTQYF	TGCGCCAGCAGGCTGAGCGGACGCACCGAGGATACGCAGTATTTT
TRBJ1-1	TRBV18	once	NA	CASSPLDGNTEAFF	TGTGCCAGCTCACCCCTGGACGGGAACACTGAAGCTTTCTTT
TRBJ2-5	TRBV20-1	few	NA	CSVSGLNQETQYF	TGCAGTGTCTCAGGCCTAAACCAAGAGACCCAGTACTTC
TRBJ1-2	TRBV6-1	few	TRBD1	CASRYRGRKFYGYTF	TGTGCCAGCAGGTACAGGGGGCGCAAATTTTATGGCTACACCTTC
TRBJ2-3	TRBV27	NA	TRBD1	CASRTGGDTQYF	TGTGCCAGCAGGACAGGGGGGGATACGCAGTATTTT
TRBJ2-3	TRBV5-6	NA	NA	CASSLLTTTQYF	TGTGCCAGCAGCTTGCTAACGACTACGCAGTATTTT
TRBJ1-1	TRBV20-1	few	NA	CSARDPQDSRMNTEAFF	TGCAGTGCTAGAGATCCTCAGGACAGCCGAATGAACACTGAAGCTTTCTTT
TRBJ2-3	TRBV20-1	NA	NA	CSVPGTLWRQHLDTQYF	TGCAGTGTTCCGGGAACATTGTGGCGTCAGCATTTAGATACGCAGTATTTT
TRBJ2-4	TRBV19	NA	TRBD2	CASSLGPSGSPKNIQYF	TGTGCCAGTAGCCTTGGCCCGAGCGGGAGTCCCAAAAACATTCAGTACTTC
TRBJ1-6	TRBV6-5	many	TRBD1	CASSYPRGQGGYNSPLHF	TGTGCCAGCAGTTACCCCCGGGGACAGGGCGGTTATAATTCACCCCTCCACTTT
TRBJ2-5	TRBV27	NA	TRBD2	CASSEGLAGGPILETQYF	TGTGCCAGCAGCGAGGGACTAGCGGGAGGGCCGATACTGGAGACCCAGTACTTC
TRBJ1-2	TRBV20-1	few	TRBD1	CSARGQGGYGYTF	TGCAGTGCTAGAGGACAGGGCGGCTATGGCTACACCTTC
TRBJ2-7	TRBV10-3	NA	NA	CAISESRPYYEQYF	TGTGCCATCAGTGAGTCGAGGCCCTACTACGAGCAGTACTTC
TRBJ1-6	TRBV7-2	few	NA	CASRPESSYNSPLHF	TGTGCCAGCAGACCAGAGAGCTCCTATAATTCACCCCTCCACTTT
TRBJ1-4	TRBV29-1	NA	TRBD1	CSGTSWDSYGGEKLFF	TGCAGCGGGACAAGTTGGGACAGTTACGGCGGTGAAAAACTGTTTTTT
TRBJ2-7	TRBV5-1	NA	TRBD1	CASSSGTGMDSHEQYF	TGCGCCAGCAGCTCCGGGACAGGTATGGATTCCCACGAGCAGTACTTC
TRBJ2-7	TRBV7-9	NA	NA	CASRAFMGKTGEQYF	TGTGCCAGCAGAGCCTTTATGGGGAAAACGGGCGAGCAGTACTTC
TRBJ2-1	TRBV20-1	once	TRBD2	CSARGLAGASSYNEQFF	TGCAGTGCTAGGGGACTAGCGGGGGCGAGCTCCTACAATGAGCAGTTCTTC
TRBJ2-1	TRBV7-8	NA	TRBD1	CASSLEGRGLFREQFF	TGTGCCAGCAGCTTAGAGGGCAGGGGGTTGTTTCGTGAGCAGTTCTTC
TRBJ1-2	TRBV20-1	few	TRBD1	CSARLGQAYGYTF	TGCAGTGCTCGTTTGGGACAGGCCTATGGCTACACCTTC
TRBJ2-3	TRBV9	NA	NA	CASSIYDTDTQYF	TGTGCCAGCAGCATCTATGACACAGATACGCAGTATTTT
TRBJ2-5	TRBV5-1	NA	NA	CASSLAASIETQYF	TGCGCCAGCAGCTTGGCGGCTAGCATAGAGACCCAGTACTTC
TRBJ1-6	TRBV4-3	few	NA	CASSQGVYNSPLHF	TGCGCCAGCAGCCAGGGTGTTTATAATTCACCCCTCCACTTT
TRBJ2-1	TRBV29-1	many	NA	CSVYDSPKQFF	TGCAGCGTTTATGACTCCCCAAAGCAGTTCTTC
TRBJ2-6	TRBV7-2	few	NA	CASRSTSGANVLTF	TGTGCCAGCAGATCTACCTCTGGGGCCAACGTCCTGACTTTC
TRBJ2-7	TRBV27	NA	NA	CASSRTHAYEQYF	TGTGCCAGCAGTCGGACTCATGCCTACGAGCAGTACTTC
TRBJ2-1	TRBV28	NA	NA	CASSLGGGVSYNEQFF	TGTGCCAGCAGTTTGGGGGGCGGAGTGTCCTACAATGAGCAGTTCTTC
TRBJ1-6	TRBV2	NA	TRBD1	CASSTDRVNSPLHF	TGTGCCAGCAGTACGGACAGGGTGAATTCACCCCTCCACTTT
TRBJ2-2	TRBV4-3	NA	NA	CASSQDHGVGELFF	TGCGCCAGCAGCCAAGATCATGGCGTTGGGGAGCTGTTTTTT
TRBJ2-7	TRBV20-1	many	TRBD2	CSAGGPSGPYEQYF	TGCAGTGCTGGGGGGCCTAGCGGGCCCTACGAGCAGTACTTC
TRBJ2-7	TRBV20-1	NA	TRBD1	CSARVGQGAYEQYF	TGCAGTGCTAGAGTGGGACAGGGGGCCTACGAGCAGTACTTC
TRBJ1-3	TRBV5-6	once	NA	CASSFEVMYPRGISGNTIYF	TGTGCCAGCAGCTTCGAAGTAATGTATCCGCGGGGGATCTCTGGAAACACCATATATTTT
TRBJ2-5	TRBV2	NA	NA	CASRGTPGETQYF	TGTGCCAGCAGGGGGACTCCGGGGGAGACCCAGTACTTC
TRBJ1-1	TRBV29-1	NA	NA	CSVGRGSTKAFF	TGCAGCGTCGGTAGGGGTAGCACTAAAGCTTTCTTT
TRBJ2-7	TRBV29-1	few	NA	CSVAGGQRHEQYF	TGCAGCGTTGCGGGGGGACAGCGCCACGAGCAGTACTTC
TRBJ2-7	TRBV14	NA	NA	CASSQVGLHEQYF	TGTGCCAGCAGCCAAGTGGGACTGCACGAGCAGTACTTC
TRBJ2-5	TRBV29-1	NA	NA	CSVGIQGQETQYF	TGCAGCGTTGGTATCCAGGGTCAAGAGACCCAGTACTTC
TRBJ2-3	TRBV15	NA	TRBD2	CATSREWAGGKDTQYF	TGTGCCACCAGCAGAGAATGGGCGGGGGGGAAAGATACGCAGTATTTT
TRBJ2-1	TRBV6-2/TRBV6-3	few	TRBD2	CASRTIAGTHNEQFF	TGTGCCAGCAGAACCATAGCGGGAACCCACAATGAGCAGTTCTTC
TRBJ2-1	TRBV4-1	once	NA	CASSQNRDAYNEQFF	TGCGCCAGCAGCCAAAACCGGGACGCATACAATGAGCAGTTCTTC
TRBJ2-1	TRBV12-3/TRBV12-4	NA	NA	CASSLPPANEQFF	TGTGCCAGCAGTTTGCCTCCGGCCAATGAGCAGTTCTTC
TRBJ1-4	TRBV28	NA	NA	CASSLFAEKLFF	TGTGCCAGCAGTTTATTCGCCGAAAAACTGTTTTTT
TRBJ2-1	TRBV11-3	NA	NA	CASSLSTRLERSSYNEQFF	TGTGCCAGCAGCTTAAGTACGAGACTAGAAAGGAGCTCCTACAATGAGCAGTTCTTC